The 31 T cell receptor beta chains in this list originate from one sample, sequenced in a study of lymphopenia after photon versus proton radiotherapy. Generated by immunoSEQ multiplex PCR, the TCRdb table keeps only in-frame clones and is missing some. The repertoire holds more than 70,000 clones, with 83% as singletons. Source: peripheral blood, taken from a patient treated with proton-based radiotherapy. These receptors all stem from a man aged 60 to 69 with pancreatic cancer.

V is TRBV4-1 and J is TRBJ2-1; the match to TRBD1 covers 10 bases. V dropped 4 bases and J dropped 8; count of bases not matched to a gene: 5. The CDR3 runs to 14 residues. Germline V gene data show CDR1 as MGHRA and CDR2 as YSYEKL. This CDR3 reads CASSPYGTGDEQFF. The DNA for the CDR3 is TGCGCCAGCAGCCCGTATGGGACAGGGGATGAGCAGTTCTTC.

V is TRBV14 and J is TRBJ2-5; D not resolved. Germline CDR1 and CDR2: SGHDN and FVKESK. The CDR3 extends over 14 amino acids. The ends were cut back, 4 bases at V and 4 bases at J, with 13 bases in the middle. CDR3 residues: CASSPRKGRETQYF. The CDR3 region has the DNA TGTGCCAGCAGCCCTCGGAAGGGCCGAGAGACCCAGTACTTC.

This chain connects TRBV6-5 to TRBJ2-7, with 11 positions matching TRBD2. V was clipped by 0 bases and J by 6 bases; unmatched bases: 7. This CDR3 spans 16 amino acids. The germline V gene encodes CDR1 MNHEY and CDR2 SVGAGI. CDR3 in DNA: TGTGCCAGCAGTTACTCGAGAACTAGCGGGAGAGTCGAGCAGTACTTC. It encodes CASSYSRTSGRVEQYF.

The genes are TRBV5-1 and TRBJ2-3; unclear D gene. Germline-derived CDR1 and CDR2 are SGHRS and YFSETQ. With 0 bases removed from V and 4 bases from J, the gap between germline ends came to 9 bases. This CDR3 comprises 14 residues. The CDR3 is CASSLAAPADTQYF. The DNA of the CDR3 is TGCGCCAGCAGCTTGGCCGCACCCGCAGATACGCAGTATTTT.

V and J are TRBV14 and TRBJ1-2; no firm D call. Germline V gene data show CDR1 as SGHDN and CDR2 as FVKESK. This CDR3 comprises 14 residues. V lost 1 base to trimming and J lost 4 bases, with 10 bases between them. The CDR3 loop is CASSQGMGGYGYTF. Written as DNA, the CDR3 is TGTGCCAGCAGCCAAGGTATGGGTGGCTATGGCTACACCTTC.

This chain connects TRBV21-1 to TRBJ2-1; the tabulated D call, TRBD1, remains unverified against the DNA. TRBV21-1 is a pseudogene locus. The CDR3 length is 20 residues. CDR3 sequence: CASSPSIPRDRGRGYNEQFF. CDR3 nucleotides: TGTGCCAGCTCCCCCTCAATTCCCCGGGACAGGGGGCGAGGTTACAATGAGCAGTTCTTC.

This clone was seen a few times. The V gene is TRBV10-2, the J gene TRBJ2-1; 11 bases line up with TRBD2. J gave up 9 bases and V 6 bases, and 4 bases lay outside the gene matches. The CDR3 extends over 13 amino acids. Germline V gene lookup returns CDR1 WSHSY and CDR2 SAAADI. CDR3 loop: CASRLAGESEQFF. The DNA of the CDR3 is TGCGCCAGCAGACTAGCGGGAGAGTCTGAGCAGTTCTTC.

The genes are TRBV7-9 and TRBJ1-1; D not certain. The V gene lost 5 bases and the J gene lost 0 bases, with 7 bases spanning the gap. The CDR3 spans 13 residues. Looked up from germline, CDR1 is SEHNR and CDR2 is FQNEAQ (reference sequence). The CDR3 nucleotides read TGTGCCAGCAGCCTACAAATGAACACTGAAGCTTTCTTT. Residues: CASSLQMNTEAFF.

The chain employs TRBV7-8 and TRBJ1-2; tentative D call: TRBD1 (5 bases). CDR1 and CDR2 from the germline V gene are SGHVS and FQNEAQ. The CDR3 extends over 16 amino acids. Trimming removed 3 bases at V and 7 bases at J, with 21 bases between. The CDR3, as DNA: TGTGCCAGCAGCTTGAATCCCAGAAATTCGCAGGGTGGCTACACCTTC. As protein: CASSLNPRNSQGGYTF.

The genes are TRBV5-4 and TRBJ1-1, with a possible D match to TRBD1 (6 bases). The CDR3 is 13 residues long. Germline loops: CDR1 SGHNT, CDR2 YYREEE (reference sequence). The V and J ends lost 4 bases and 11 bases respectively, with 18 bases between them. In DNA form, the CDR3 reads TGTGCCAGCAGCATTAGGGTAGGGGGTAAGGCTTTCTTT. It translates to CASSIRVGGKAFF.

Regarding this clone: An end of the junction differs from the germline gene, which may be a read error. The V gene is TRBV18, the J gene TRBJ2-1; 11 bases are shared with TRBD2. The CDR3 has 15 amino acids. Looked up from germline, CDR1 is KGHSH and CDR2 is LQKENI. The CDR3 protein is CASSPLAGVYNEQFF. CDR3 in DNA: TGTGCCAGCTCCCCACTAGCGGGAGTCTACAATGAGCAGTTCTTC.

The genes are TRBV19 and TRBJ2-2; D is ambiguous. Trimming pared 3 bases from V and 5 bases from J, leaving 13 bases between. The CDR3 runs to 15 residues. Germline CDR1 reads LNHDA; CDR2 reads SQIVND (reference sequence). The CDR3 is CASSILPLWTGELFF. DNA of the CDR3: TGTGCCAGTAGTATTCTCCCGCTCTGGACCGGGGAGCTGTTTTTT.

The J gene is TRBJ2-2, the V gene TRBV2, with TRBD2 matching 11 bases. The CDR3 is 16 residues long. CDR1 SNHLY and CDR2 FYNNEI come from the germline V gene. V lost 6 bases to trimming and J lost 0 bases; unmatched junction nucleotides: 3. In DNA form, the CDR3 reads TGTGCCAGCAGCCTAGCGGGAGGACCGAACACCGGGGAGCTGTTTTTT. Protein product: CASSLAGGPNTGELFF. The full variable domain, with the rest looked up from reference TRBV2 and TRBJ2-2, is EPEVTQTPSHQVTQMGQEVILRCVPISNHLYFYWYRQILGQKVEFLVSFYNNEISEKSEIFDDQFSVERPDGSNFTLKIRSTKLEDSAMYFCASSLAGGPNTGELFFGEGSRLTVL.

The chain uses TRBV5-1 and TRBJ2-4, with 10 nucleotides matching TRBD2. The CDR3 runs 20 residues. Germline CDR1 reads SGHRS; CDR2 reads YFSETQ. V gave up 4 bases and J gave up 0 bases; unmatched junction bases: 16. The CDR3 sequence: CASSLEGGLAAQLAKNIQYF. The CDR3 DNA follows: TGCGCCAGCAGCCTGGAAGGAGGACTAGCGGCCCAATTAGCCAAAAACATTCAGTACTTC.

In DNA form, the CDR3 reads TGCGCCAGCAGTCGGGGGGCGAACACCGGGGAGCTGTTTTTT. Translating gives CASSRGANTGELFF. The chain couples TRBV5-1 to TRBJ2-2; TRBD2 aligns across 7 bases. CDR3 length equals 14 residues. CDR1 is SGHRS, CDR2 YFSETQ, per germline. V lost 5 bases and J lost 0; bases outside the gene matches: 1.

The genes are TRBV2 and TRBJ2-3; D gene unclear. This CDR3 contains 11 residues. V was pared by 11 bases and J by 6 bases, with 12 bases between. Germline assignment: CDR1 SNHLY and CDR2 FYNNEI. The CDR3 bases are TGTGCCTCCGATTTTGGGGATACGCAGTATTTT. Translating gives CASDFGDTQYF. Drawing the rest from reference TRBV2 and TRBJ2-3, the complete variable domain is EPEVTQTPSHQVTQMGQEVILRCVPISNHLYFYWYRQILGQKVEFLVSFYNNEISEKSEIFDDQFSVERPDGSNFTLKIRSTKLEDSAMYFCASDFGDTQYFGPGTRLTVL.

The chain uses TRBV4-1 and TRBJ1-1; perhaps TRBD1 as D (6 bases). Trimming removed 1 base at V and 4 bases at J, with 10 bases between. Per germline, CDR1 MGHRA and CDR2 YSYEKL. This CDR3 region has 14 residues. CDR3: CASSQVQGVTEAFF. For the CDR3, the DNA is TGCGCCAGCAGCCAAGTACAGGGTGTCACTGAAGCTTTCTTT.

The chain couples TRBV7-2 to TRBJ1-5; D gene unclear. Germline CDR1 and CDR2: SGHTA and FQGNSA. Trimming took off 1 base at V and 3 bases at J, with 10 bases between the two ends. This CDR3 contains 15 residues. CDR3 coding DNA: TGTGCCAGCAGCTTAGAATGGACCTCCAATCAGCCCCAGCATTTT. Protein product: CASSLEWTSNQPQHF.

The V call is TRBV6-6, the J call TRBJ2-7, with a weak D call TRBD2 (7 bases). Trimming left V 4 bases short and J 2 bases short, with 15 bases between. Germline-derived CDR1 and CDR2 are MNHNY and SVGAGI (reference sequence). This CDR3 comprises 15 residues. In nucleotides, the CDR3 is TGTGCCAGCAGTTCCCTTGGGGGGGCAACCTACGAGCAGTACTTC. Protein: CASSSLGGATYEQYF.

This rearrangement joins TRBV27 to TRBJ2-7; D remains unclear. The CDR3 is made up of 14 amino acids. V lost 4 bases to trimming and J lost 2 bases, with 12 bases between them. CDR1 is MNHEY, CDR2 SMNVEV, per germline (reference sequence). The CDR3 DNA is TGTGCCAGCAGTTCCCCCCCAGGAGCCTACGAGCAGTACTTC. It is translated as CASSSPPGAYEQYF.

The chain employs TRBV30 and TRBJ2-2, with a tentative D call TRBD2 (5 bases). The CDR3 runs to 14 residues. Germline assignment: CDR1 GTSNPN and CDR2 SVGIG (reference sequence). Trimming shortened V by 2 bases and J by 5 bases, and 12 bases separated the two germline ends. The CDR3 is CAWSSRVGTGELFF. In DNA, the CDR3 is TGTGCCTGGAGTTCGAGGGTGGGGACCGGGGAGCTGTTTTTT.

DNA for the CDR3: TGTGCCAGCAGCCTACTAGCGGGAGGGGACTACGAGCAGTACTTC. The encoded protein is CASSLLAGGDYEQYF. V usage is TRBV28 and J usage is TRBJ2-7; the match to TRBD2 covers 13 bases. Germline lookup yields CDR1 MDHEN and CDR2 SYDVKM. This CDR3 spans 15 amino acids. Unmatched junction bases numbered 5, after V lost 6 bases and J lost 3 bases.

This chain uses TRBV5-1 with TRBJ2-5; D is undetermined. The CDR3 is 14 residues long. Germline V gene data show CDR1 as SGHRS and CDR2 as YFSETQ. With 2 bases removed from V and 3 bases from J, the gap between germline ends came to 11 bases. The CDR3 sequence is CASSLTSTEETQYF. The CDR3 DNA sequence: TGCGCCAGCAGCTTAACATCAACCGAAGAGACCCAGTACTTC.

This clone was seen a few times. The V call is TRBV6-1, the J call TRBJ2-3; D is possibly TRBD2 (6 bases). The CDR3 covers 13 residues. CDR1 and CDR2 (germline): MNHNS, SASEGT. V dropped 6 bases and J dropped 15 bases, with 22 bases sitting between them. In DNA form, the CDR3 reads TGTGCCAGCAGCCTAGAATCAGCGGGTGGTCGATATTTT. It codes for CASSLESAGGRYF.

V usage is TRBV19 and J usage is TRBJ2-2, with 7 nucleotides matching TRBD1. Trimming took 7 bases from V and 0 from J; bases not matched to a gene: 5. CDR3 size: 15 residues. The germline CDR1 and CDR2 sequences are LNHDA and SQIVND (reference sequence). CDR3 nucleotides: TGTGCCAGTAAATCCGGGACAGCGAACACCGGGGAGCTGTTTTTT. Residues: CASKSGTANTGELFF.

CDR3 amino acids: CASSPDMSYGYTF. The DNA for the CDR3 is TGTGCCAGCAGCCCCGACATGTCCTATGGCTACACCTTC. This chain links TRBV7-6 with TRBJ1-2; no clear D gene. This CDR3 is 13 amino acids long. With 5 bases removed from V and 4 bases from J, the gap between germline ends came to 11 bases. The germline gives CDR1 SGHVS, CDR2 FNYEAQ.

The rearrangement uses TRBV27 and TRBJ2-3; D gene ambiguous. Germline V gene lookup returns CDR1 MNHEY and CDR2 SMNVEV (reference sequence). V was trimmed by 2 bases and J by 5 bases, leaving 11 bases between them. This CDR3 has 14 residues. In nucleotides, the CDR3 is TGTGCCAGCAGTTTAGTATCGTACCTAGATACGCAGTATTTT. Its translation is CASSLVSYLDTQYF.

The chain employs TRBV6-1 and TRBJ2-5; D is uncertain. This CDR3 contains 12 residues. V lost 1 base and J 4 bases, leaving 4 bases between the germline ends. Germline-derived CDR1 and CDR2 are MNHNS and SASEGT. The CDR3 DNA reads TGTGCCAGCAGTGAAGTGAGAGAGACCCAGTACTTC. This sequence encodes CASSEVRETQYF.

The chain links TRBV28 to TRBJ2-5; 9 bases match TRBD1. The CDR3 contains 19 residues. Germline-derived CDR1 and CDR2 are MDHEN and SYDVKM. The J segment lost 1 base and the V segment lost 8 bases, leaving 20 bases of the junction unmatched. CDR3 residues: CASGRFGWTGDGGQETQYF. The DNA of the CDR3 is TGTGCCAGCGGGCGCTTCGGGTGGACAGGGGATGGAGGCCAAGAGACCCAGTACTTC.

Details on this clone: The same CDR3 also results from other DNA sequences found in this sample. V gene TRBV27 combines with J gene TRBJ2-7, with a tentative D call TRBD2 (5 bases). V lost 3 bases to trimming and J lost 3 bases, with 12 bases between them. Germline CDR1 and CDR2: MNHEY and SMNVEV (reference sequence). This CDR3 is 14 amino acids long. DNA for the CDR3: TGTGCCAGCAGTTTCGGAGGCCGAGTCTACGAGCAGTACTTC. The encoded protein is CASSFGGRVYEQYF.

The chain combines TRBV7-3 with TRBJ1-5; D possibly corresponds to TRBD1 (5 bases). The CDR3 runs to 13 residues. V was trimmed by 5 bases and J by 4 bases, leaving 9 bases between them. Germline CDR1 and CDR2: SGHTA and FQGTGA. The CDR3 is CASSRDRNQPQHF. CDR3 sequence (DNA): TGTGCCAGCAGCCGGGACCGGAATCAGCCCCAGCATTTT.